This is a list of T cell receptor beta chains from one sample in a study of T cell responses to AZD1222 COVID-19 vaccine. The data were produced by immunoSEQ multiplex PCR, yet TCRdb's version contains in-frame clones alone and is incomplete. The sample lists about 100,000 clones, approximately 87% seen once, with 4.2% in the top ten. The sample here was peripheral blood, taken on day 0 of MenACWY control vaccination. These receptors were taken from an adult in good health. Each CDR3 is given with its conserved first and last residue. Size tells how often a clone was seen (once, few, many) or the class of an expanded clone, and some rows leave it out.

clone_size: few
v_call: TRBV2
j_call: TRBJ1-5
cdr3_aa: CASSDQSPQPQHF

clone_size: .
v_call: TRBV7-8
j_call: TRBJ1-4
cdr3_aa: CASRMRAGEKLFF

clone_size: .
v_call: TRBV30
j_call: TRBJ1-2
cdr3_aa: CAWSVDRGQGYTF

clone_size: .
v_call: TRBV4-1
j_call: TRBJ2-7
cdr3_aa: CASSQDRGQPYEQYF

clone_size: .
v_call: TRBV12-1
j_call: TRBJ2-1
cdr3_aa: CASSPPGVNEQFF

clone_size: few
v_call: TRBV4-3
j_call: TRBJ1-1
cdr3_aa: CASSQDSQGSTEAFF

clone_size: .
v_call: TRBV5-6
j_call: TRBJ1-4
cdr3_aa: CASSKPNEKLFF

clone_size: .
v_call: TRBV29-1
j_call: TRBJ1-1
cdr3_aa: CSVDDGTEAFF

clone_size: .
v_call: TRBV11-3
j_call: TRBJ2-1
cdr3_aa: CASSPGRAFHNEQFF

clone_size: .
v_call: TRBV18
j_call: TRBJ1-1
cdr3_aa: CASSPGDARWTEAFF

clone_size: .
v_call: TRBV19
j_call: TRBJ2-1
cdr3_aa: CATGDRAYNEQFF

clone_size: once
v_call: TRBV28
j_call: TRBJ2-1
cdr3_aa: CASRTPGSAHYNEQFF

clone_size: .
v_call: TRBV4-3
j_call: TRBJ2-5
cdr3_aa: CASSQDNGGWETQYF

clone_size: .
v_call: TRBV19
j_call: TRBJ1-4
cdr3_aa: CASRADGLGEKLFF

clone_size: few
v_call: TRBV28
j_call: TRBJ1-4
cdr3_aa: CASSLSPGTLEKLFF